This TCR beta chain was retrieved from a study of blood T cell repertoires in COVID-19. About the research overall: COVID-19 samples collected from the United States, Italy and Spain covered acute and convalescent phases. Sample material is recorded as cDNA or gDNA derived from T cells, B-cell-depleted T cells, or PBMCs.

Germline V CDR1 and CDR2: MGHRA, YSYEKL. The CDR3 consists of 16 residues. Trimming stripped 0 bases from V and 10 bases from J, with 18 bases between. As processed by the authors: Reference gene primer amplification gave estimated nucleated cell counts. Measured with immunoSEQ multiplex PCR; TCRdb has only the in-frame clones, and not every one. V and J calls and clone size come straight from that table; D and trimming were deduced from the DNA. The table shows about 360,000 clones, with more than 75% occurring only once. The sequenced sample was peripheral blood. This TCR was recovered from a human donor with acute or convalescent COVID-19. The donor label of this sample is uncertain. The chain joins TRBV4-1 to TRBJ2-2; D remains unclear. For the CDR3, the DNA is TGCGCCAGCAGCCAAGATATATCGGTGAGCCGTTCGGAGCTGTTTTTT. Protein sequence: CASSQDISVSRSELFF.